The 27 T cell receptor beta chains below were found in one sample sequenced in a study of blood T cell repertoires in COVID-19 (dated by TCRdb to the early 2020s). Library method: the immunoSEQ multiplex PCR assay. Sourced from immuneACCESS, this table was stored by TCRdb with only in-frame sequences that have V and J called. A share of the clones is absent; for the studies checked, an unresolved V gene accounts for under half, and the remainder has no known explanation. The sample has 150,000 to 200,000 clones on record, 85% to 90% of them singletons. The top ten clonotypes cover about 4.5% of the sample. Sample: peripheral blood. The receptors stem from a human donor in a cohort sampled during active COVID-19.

CDR3 bases: TGCAGCGTCGGCCTAGGCGCGGGACCCACAGATACGCAGTATTTT. As protein: CSVGLGAGPTDTQYF. The V gene is TRBV29-1, the J gene TRBJ2-3; possible D gene TRBD2, 6 bases. This CDR3 has 15 amino acids. Germline assignment: CDR1 SQVTM and CDR2 ANQGSEA. V was cut by 6 bases and J by 2 bases, with 18 bases left in between.

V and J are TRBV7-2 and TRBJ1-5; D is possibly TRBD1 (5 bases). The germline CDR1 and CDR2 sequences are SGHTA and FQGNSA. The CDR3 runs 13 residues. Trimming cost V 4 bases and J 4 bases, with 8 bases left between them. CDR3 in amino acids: CASSWRGNQPQHF. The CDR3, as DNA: TGTGCCAGCAGCTGGCGGGGGAATCAGCCCCAGCATTTT. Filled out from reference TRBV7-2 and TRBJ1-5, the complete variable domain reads GAGVSQSPSNKVTEKGKDVELRCDPISGHTALYWYRQSLGQGLEFLIYFQGNSAPDKSGLPSDRFSAERTGGSVSTLTIQRTQQEDSAVYLCASSWRGNQPQHFGDGTRLSIL.

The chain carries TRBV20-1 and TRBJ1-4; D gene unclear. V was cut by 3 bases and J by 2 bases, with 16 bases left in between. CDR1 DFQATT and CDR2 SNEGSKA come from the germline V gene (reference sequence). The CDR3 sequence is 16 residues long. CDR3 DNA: TGCAGTGCTAGTCGCGGGCACGGGTCCACTAATGAAAAACTGTTTTTT. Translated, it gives CSASRGHGSTNEKLFF.

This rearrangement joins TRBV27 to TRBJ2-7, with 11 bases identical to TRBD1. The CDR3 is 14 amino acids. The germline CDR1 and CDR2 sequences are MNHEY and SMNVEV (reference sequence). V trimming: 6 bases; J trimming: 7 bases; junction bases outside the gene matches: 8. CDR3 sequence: CASRAGQGAREQYF. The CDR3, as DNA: TGTGCCAGCAGGGCCGGACAGGGGGCGCGGGAGCAGTACTTC.

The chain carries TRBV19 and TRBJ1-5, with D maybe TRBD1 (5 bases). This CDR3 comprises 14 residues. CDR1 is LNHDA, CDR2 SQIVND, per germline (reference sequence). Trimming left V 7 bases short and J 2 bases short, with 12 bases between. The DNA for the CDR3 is TGTGCCAGTACCGCCTTAGGGGGCAATCAGCCCCAGCATTTT. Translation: CASTALGGNQPQHF. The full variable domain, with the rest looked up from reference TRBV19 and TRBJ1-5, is DGGITQSPKYLFRKEGQNVTLSCEQNLNHDAMYWYRQDPGQGLRLIYYSQIVNDFQKGDIAEGYSVSREKKESFPLTVTSAQKNPTAFYLCASTALGGNQPQHFGDGTRLSIL.

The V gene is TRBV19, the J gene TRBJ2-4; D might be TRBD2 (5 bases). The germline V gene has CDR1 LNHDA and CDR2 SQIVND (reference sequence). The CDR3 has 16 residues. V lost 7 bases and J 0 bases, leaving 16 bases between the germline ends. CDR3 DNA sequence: TGTGCCAGTACGTGGAGGTACGGGGAAGCCAAAAACATTCAGTACTTC. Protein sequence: CASTWRYGEAKNIQYF. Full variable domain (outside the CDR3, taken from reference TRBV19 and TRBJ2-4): DGGITQSPKYLFRKEGQNVTLSCEQNLNHDAMYWYRQDPGQGLRLIYYSQIVNDFQKGDIAEGYSVSREKKESFPLTVTSAQKNPTAFYLCASTWRYGEAKNIQYFGAGTRLSVL.

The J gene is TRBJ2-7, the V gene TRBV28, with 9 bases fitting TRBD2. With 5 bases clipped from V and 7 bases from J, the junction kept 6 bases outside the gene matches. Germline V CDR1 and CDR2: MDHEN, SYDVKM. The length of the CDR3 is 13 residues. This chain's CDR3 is CASSLVAGAEQYF. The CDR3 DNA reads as TGTGCCAGCAGTCTCGTAGCGGGAGCTGAGCAGTACTTC. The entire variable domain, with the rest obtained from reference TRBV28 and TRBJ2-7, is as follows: DVKVTQSSRYLVKRTGEKVFLECVQDMDHENMFWYRQDPGLGLRLIYFSYDVKMKEKGDIPEGYSVSREKKERFSLILESASTNQTSMYLCASSLVAGAEQYFGPGTRLTVT.

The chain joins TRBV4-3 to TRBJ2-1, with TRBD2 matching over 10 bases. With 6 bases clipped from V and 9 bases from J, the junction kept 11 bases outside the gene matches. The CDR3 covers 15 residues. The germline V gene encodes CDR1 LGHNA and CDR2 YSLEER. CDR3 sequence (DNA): TGCGCCAGCAGTGTGGCTAGCGGGGGTGTGAGTGAGCAGTTCTTC. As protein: CASSVASGGVSEQFF.

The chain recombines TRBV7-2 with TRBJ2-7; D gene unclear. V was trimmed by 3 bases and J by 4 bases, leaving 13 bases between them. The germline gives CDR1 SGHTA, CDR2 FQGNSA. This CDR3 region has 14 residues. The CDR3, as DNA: TGTGCCAGCAGCTTCTCCTTAACGGAGTACGAGCAGTACTTC. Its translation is CASSFSLTEYEQYF.

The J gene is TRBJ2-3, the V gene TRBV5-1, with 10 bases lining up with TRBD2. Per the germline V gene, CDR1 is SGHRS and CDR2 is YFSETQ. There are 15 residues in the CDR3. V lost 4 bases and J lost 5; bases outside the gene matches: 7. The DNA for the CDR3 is TGCGCCAGCAGCCAGAGCGGGAGGGATGGAGATACGCAGTATTTT. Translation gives CASSQSGRDGDTQYF.

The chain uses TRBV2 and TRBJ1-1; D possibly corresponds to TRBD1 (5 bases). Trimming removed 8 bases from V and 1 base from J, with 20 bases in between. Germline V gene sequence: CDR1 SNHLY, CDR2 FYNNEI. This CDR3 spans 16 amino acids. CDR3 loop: CASGQMEGSSNTEAFF. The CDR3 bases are TGTGCCAGCGGACAAATGGAGGGGTCCTCGAACACTGAAGCTTTCTTT.

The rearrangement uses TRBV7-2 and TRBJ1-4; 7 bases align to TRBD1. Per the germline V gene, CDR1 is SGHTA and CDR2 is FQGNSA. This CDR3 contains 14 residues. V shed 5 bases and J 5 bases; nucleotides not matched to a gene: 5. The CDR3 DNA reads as TGTGCCAGCAGCCGGGACAGCAGAAATGAAAAACTGTTTTTT. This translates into CASSRDSRNEKLFF.

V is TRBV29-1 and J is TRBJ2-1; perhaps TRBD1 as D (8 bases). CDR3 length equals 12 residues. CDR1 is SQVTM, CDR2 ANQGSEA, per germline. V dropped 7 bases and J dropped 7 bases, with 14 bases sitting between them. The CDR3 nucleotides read TGCAGCGGCTACAGGGGGGGAAATGAGCAGTTCTTC. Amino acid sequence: CSGYRGGNEQFF.

The chain's CDR3 is CASSPLRTDTQYF. In DNA, the CDR3 is TGTGCCAGCAGTCCACTCCGCACAGATACGCAGTATTTT. V usage is TRBV7-2 and J usage is TRBJ2-3; D uncertain. V lost 6 bases, J lost 1 base, and 8 bases lay in between. Germline V gene sequence: CDR1 SGHTA, CDR2 FQGNSA. CDR3 size: 13 residues.

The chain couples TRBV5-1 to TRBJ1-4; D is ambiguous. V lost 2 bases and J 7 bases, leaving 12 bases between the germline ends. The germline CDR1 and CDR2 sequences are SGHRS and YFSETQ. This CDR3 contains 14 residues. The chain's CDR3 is CASSLPDRGEKLFF. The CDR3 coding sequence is TGCGCCAGCAGCTTACCGGACCGGGGTGAAAAACTGTTTTTT.

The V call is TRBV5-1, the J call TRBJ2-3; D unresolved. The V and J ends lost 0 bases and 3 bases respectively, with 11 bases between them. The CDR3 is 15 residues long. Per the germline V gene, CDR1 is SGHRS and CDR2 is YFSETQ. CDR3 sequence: CASSLEEPSTDTQYF. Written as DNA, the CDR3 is TGCGCCAGCAGCTTGGAAGAGCCTAGTACAGATACGCAGTATTTT.

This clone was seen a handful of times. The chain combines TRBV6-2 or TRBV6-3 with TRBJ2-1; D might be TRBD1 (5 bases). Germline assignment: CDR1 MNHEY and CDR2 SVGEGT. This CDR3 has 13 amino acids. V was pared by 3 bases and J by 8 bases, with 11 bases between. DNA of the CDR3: TGTGCCAGCAGTTATCCAGGGAAGGATGAGCAGTTCTTC. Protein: CASSYPGKDEQFF.

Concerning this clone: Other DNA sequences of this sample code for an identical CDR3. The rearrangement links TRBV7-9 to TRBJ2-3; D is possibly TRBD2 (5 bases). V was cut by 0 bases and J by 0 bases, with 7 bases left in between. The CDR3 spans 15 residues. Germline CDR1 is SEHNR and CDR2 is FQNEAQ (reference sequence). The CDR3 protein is CASSLAGGSTDTQYF. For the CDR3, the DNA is TGTGCCAGCAGCTTAGCGGGCGGGAGCACAGATACGCAGTATTTT.

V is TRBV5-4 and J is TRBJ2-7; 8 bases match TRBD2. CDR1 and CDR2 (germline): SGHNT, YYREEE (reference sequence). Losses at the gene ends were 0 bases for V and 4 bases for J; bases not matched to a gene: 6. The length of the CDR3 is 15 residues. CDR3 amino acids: CASSLESGLDYEQYF. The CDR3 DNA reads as TGTGCCAGCAGCTTGGAATCGGGACTAGATTACGAGCAGTACTTC. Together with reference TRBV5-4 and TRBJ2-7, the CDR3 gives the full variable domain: ETGVTQSPTHLIKTRGQQVTLRCSSQSGHNTVSWYQQALGQGPQFIFQYYREEENGRGNFPPRFSGLQFPNYSSELNVNALELDDSALYLCASSLESGLDYEQYFGPGTRLTVT.

CDR3 sequence: CASSLDLSRDRARKLFF. Here the CDR3 DNA reads TGTGCCAGCAGCTTAGATCTCTCCCGGGACAGGGCCAGAAAACTGTTTTTT. J is TRBJ1-4 and V is TRBV11-2, with 9 nucleotides matching TRBD1. Trimming removed 0 bases from V and 10 bases from J; junction bases left unmatched: 12. Germline-derived CDR1 and CDR2 are SGHAT and FQNNGV. This CDR3 contains 17 residues.

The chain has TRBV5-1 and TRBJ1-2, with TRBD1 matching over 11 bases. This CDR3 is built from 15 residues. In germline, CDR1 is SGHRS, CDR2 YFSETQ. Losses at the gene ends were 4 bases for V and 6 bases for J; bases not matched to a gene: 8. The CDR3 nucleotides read TGCGCCAGCAGCCCCCGGACAGGGGGCGAAAATGGCTACACCTTC. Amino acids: CASSPRTGGENGYTF.

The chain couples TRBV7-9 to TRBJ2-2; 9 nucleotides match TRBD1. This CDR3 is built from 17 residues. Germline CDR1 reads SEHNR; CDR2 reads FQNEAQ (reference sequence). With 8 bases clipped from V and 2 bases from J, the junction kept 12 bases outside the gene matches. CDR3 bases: TGTGCCAGCGAGGACCGAAGGACAGGGGTTAACACCGGGGAGCTGTTTTTT. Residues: CASEDRRTGVNTGELFF.

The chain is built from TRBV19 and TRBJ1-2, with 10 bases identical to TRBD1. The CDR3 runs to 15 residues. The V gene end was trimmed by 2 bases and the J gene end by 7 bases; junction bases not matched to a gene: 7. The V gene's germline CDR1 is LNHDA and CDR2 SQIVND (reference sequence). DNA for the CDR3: TGTGCCAGTAGTATACGGGACAGGGGAGAAGGTGGCTACACCTTC. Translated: CASSIRDRGEGGYTF.

The CDR3 sequence is CASSLEMASYNEQFF. In DNA form, the CDR3 reads TGTGCCAGCAGCTTAGAGATGGCATCTTACAATGAGCAGTTCTTC. This chain links TRBV11-2 with TRBJ2-1, with D unresolved. This CDR3 contains 15 residues. Germline-derived CDR1 and CDR2 are SGHAT and FQNNGV. V was trimmed by 0 bases and J by 4 bases, leaving 10 bases between them. The full variable domain, its missing parts supplied by reference TRBV11-2 and TRBJ2-1, is EAGVAQSPRYKIIEKRQSVAFWCNPISGHATLYWYQQILGQGPKLLIQFQNNGVVDDSQLPKDRFSAERLKGVDSTLKIQPAKLEDSAVYLCASSLEMASYNEQFFGPGTRLTVL.

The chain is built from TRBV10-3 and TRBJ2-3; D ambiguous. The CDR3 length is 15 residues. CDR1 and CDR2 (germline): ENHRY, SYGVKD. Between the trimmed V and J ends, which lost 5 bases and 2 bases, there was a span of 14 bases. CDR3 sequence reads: CAISLRRPYTDTQYF. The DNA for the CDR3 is TGTGCCATCAGTCTACGCCGTCCATACACAGATACGCAGTATTTT.

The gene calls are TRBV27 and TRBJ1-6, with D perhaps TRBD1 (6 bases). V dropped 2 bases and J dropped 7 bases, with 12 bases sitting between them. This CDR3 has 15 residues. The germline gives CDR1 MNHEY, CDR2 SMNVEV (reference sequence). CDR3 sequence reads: CASSLDEGVNSPLHF. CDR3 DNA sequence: TGTGCCAGCAGTTTAGACGAGGGGGTGAATTCACCCCTCCACTTT.

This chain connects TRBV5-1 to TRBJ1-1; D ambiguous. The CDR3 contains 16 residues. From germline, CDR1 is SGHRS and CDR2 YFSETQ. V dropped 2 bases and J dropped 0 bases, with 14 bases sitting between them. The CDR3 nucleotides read TGCGCCAGCAGCTTTCTCGGACGGACTTTGAACACTGAAGCTTTCTTT. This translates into CASSFLGRTLNTEAFF.